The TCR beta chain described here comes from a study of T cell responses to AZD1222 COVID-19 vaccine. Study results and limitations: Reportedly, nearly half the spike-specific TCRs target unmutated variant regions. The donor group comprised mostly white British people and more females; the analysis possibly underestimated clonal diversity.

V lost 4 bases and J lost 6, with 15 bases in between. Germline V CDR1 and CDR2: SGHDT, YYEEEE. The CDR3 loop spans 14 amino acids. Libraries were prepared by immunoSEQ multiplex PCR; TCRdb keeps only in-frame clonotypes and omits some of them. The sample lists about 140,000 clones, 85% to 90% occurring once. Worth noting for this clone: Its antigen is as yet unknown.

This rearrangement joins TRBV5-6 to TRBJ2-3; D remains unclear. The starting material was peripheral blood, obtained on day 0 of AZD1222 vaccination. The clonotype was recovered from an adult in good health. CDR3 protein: CASSPVYLWDTQYF. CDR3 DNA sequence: TGTGCCAGCAGCCCAGTCTACCTTTGGGATACGCAGTATTTT.